Shown below are 25 T cell receptor beta chains from a single sample sequenced in a study of blood T cell repertoires in COVID-19. Data came from immunoSEQ multiplex PCR; TCRdb stores just in-frame clones and leaves some out. The table records approximately 280,000 clones, nearly 90% of them present only once. What was sequenced was peripheral blood. The origin of the receptors is a young man with active or convalescent COVID-19.

This chain uses TRBV19 with TRBJ2-5; TRBD2 is a possible D gene (6 bases). V lost 3 bases and J lost 2, with 13 bases in between. This CDR3 has 15 residues. CDR1 LNHDA and CDR2 SQIVND come from the germline V gene (reference sequence). The CDR3 DNA reads as TGTGCCAGTAGTATTTGGGCTAGCGATCAAGAGACCCAGTACTTC. This codes for CASSIWASDQETQYF.

The J gene is TRBJ2-6, the V gene TRBV6-6; maybe TRBD2 (5 bases). The V gene's germline CDR1 is MNHNY and CDR2 SVGAGI (reference sequence). Trimming stripped 5 bases from V and 2 bases from J, with 10 bases between. This CDR3 contains 15 residues. The CDR3 bases are TGTGCCAGCAGTCCAGGACTGGCTGGGGCCAACGTCCTGACTTTC. It specifies CASSPGLAGANVLTF.

V gene TRBV6-5 combines with J gene TRBJ2-7; possible D gene TRBD1, 5 bases. The length of the CDR3 is 15 residues. CDR1 MNHEY and CDR2 SVGAGI come from the germline V gene. The V end was cut by 5 bases, the J end by 5 bases, with 19 bases between. The CDR3 sequence is CASSPLTGAVDEQYF. CDR3 sequence (DNA): TGTGCCAGCAGTCCGCTTACTGGGGCCGTCGACGAGCAGTACTTC.

The chain carries TRBV27 and TRBJ2-5; 10 positions match TRBD2. The CDR3 is 14 residues long. The germline CDR1 and CDR2 sequences are MNHEY and SMNVEV (reference sequence). J gave up 3 bases and V 2 bases, and 0 bases lay outside the gene matches. CDR3 loop: CASSLGLAEETQYF. The CDR3 coding sequence is TGTGCCAGCAGTTTAGGACTAGCGGAAGAGACCCAGTACTTC.

The chain employs TRBV18 and TRBJ1-3; D might be TRBD1 (6 bases). CDR1 is KGHSH and CDR2 is LQKENI in the germline V gene. The CDR3 loop spans 14 amino acids. V dropped 4 bases and J dropped 1 base, with 8 bases sitting between them. The CDR3 sequence: CASSRGQSGNTIYF. In DNA, the CDR3 is TGTGCCAGCTCACGAGGACAGTCTGGAAACACCATATATTTT.

V and J are TRBV20-1 and TRBJ2-7; D is ambiguous. The CDR3 is made up of 11 amino acids. The germline V and J ends were trimmed by 4 bases and 7 bases, with 11 bases remaining between them. Germline CDR1 reads DFQATT; CDR2 reads SNEGSKA (reference sequence). The CDR3 reads CSAKTLREQYF. CDR3 nucleotide sequence: TGCAGTGCTAAAACCTTGAGGGAGCAGTACTTC.

This chain links TRBV2 with TRBJ2-7; tentatively, D is TRBD2 (7 bases). The germline gives CDR1 SNHLY, CDR2 FYNNEI. The V gene lost 3 bases and the J gene lost 2 bases, with 20 bases spanning the gap. The CDR3 runs 17 residues. The CDR3 nucleotides read TGTGCCAGCAGTGACAGGTTAGGGCGGGGGCCTACCTACGAGCAGTACTTC. Translation gives CASSDRLGRGPTYEQYF. The complete variable domain, with remaining parts taken from reference TRBV2 and TRBJ2-7, reads EPEVTQTPSHQVTQMGQEVILRCVPISNHLYFYWYRQILGQKVEFLVSFYNNEISEKSEIFDDQFSVERPDGSNFTLKIRSTKLEDSAMYFCASSDRLGRGPTYEQYFGPGTRLTVT.

The rearrangement uses TRBV2 and TRBJ2-5; the D gene is possibly TRBD1 (6 bases). V lost 5 bases to trimming and J lost 2 bases, with 9 bases between them. The CDR3 contains 13 residues. The germline V gene encodes CDR1 SNHLY and CDR2 FYNNEI. The CDR3 DNA reads as TGTGCCAGCAGTCAAACAGGGCAAGAGACCCAGTACTTC. Translation: CASSQTGQETQYF.

This clone was observed a handful of times. The V and J genes are TRBV3-1 (or the pseudogene TRBV3-2) and TRBJ1-2, with TRBD1 identical over 7 bases. The CDR3 spans 15 residues. Looked up from germline, CDR1 is LGHDT and CDR2 is YNNKEL (reference sequence). With 0 bases clipped from V and 5 bases from J, the junction kept 6 bases outside the gene matches. The CDR3: CASSQETGQAYGYTF. The CDR3 DNA is TGTGCCAGCAGCCAAGAGACTGGACAGGCGTATGGCTACACCTTC.

The genes are TRBV10-1 and TRBJ1-2; D may be TRBD1 (5 bases). The germline V gene encodes CDR1 WNHNN and CDR2 SYGVQD (reference sequence). V lost 4 bases, J lost 8 bases, and 20 bases lay in between. The CDR3 is 15 residues long. The CDR3 protein is CASSVDRPLSGGYTF. In DNA, the CDR3 is TGCGCCAGCAGTGTTGACAGACCCCTATCAGGAGGCTACACCTTC.

The V and J genes are TRBV5-5 and TRBJ2-7; TRBD1 aligns across 11 bases. From germline, CDR1 is SGHKS and CDR2 YYEKEE (reference sequence). V was clipped by 0 bases and J by 6 bases; unmatched bases: 2. CDR3 length equals 14 residues. CDR3 sequence reads: CASSLGTGGFEQYF. CDR3 bases: TGTGCCAGCAGCTTGGGGACAGGGGGCTTCGAGCAGTACTTC.

The chain has TRBV29-1 and TRBJ1-4, with TRBD1 matching 7 bases. This CDR3 is built from 13 residues. V lost 7 bases to trimming and J lost 8 bases; unmatched junction nucleotides: 10. The V gene's germline CDR1 is SQVTM and CDR2 ANQGSEA. The DNA for the CDR3 is TGCAGCGCCTTGGAGGGGGCGCGAGAAAAACTGTTTTTT. Translation: CSALEGAREKLFF.

The chain couples TRBV13 to TRBJ2-1; 15 bases fit TRBD2. The CDR3 totals 16 residues. Germline CDR1 and CDR2: PRHDT and FYEKMQ (reference sequence). The junction had 7 bases not matched to a gene; V was cut back by 4 bases and J by 9 bases. The CDR3 bases are TGTGCCAGCAGCTCCCCCGGACTAGCGGGGGGGTCTGAGCAGTTCTTC. Residues: CASSSPGLAGGSEQFF.

The chain has TRBV21-1 and TRBJ1-1; the D call in the table, TRBD1, was not verified against the DNA. TRBV21-1 constitutes a pseudogene. CDR3 size: 14 residues. The CDR3 loop is CASSKEAGNTEAFF. CDR3 DNA sequence: TGTGCCAGCAGCAAAGAAGCAGGGAACACTGAAGCTTTCTTT.

The chain is built from TRBV7-9 and TRBJ1-4; 11 nucleotides line up with TRBD1. V was clipped by 5 bases and J by 5 bases; unmatched bases: 10. Germline V gene data show CDR1 as SEHNR and CDR2 as FQNEAQ (reference sequence). The CDR3 runs to 17 residues. The DNA for the CDR3 is TGTGCCAGCAGCGCGGACAGGGGGCGTAGAGTGAATGAAAAACTGTTTTTT. The encoded protein is CASSADRGRRVNEKLFF.

The chain combines TRBV20-1 with TRBJ2-7; D uncertain. The CDR3 sequence is 11 residues long. Germline V gene lookup returns CDR1 DFQATT and CDR2 SNEGSKA (reference sequence). V lost 6 bases and J 1 base, leaving 7 bases between the germline ends. The CDR3 is CSALRSYEQYF. The CDR3 DNA reads as TGCAGTGCCCTCCGGTCCTACGAGCAGTACTTC.

V usage is TRBV6-5 and J usage is TRBJ1-5, with D unclear. Germline CDR1 and CDR2: MNHEY and SVGAGI. This CDR3 region has 13 residues. V was cut by 5 bases and J by 7 bases, with 12 bases left in between. The CDR3 DNA sequence: TGTGCCAGCAGTCCCCGGGTGTGGCAGCCCCAGCATTTT. Translated, it gives CASSPRVWQPQHF.

V and J are TRBV7-2 and TRBJ2-5; possibly TRBD2 for D (6 bases). V was cut by 5 bases and J by 9 bases, with 25 bases left in between. CDR3 length: 16 residues. Germline-derived CDR1 and CDR2 are SGHTA and FQGNSA. CDR3: CASSPAGGPTEGAQYF. Written as DNA, the CDR3 is TGTGCCAGCAGCCCAGCCGGGGGACCTACGGAAGGGGCCCAGTACTTC.

This clone was counted a single time. The chain has TRBV3-1 (or the pseudogene TRBV3-2) and TRBJ2-7, with TRBD1 matching over 10 bases. This CDR3 region has 15 residues. CDR1 LGHDT and CDR2 YNNKEL come from the germline V gene (reference sequence). V trimming: 4 bases; J trimming: 1 base; junction bases outside the gene matches: 4. In nucleotides, the CDR3 is TGTGCCAGCAGCCCCCGGACAGGGGGGTCCTACGAGCAGTACTTC. Protein sequence: CASSPRTGGSYEQYF.

The chain is built from TRBV7-7 and TRBJ2-2; D ambiguous. V was pared by 6 bases and J by 3 bases, with 14 bases between. The CDR3 is 15 amino acids. Per the germline V gene, CDR1 is SSHAT and CDR2 is FNYEAQ (reference sequence). The CDR3 region is CASRSSTPDTGELFF. CDR3 sequence (DNA): TGTGCCAGCAGGTCCTCTACCCCGGACACCGGGGAGCTGTTTTTT.

The chain recombines TRBV5-4 with TRBJ2-5; 8 nucleotides match TRBD2. CDR1 and CDR2 from the germline V gene are SGHNT and YYREEE (reference sequence). Losses at the gene ends were 5 bases for V and 4 bases for J; bases not matched to a gene: 4. The CDR3 loop spans 13 amino acids. The CDR3: CASRDGGGETQYF. The CDR3 region has the DNA TGTGCCAGCAGGGACGGGGGGGGAGAGACCCAGTACTTC.

This sequence joins TRBV7-7 and TRBJ1-1, with D unresolved. The CDR3 loop spans 9 amino acids. Germline CDR1 reads SSHAT; CDR2 reads FNYEAQ (reference sequence). V shed 5 bases and J shed 11 bases, with 6 bases lying between them. The CDR3 is CASSPLAFF. In DNA form, the CDR3 reads TGTGCCAGCAGCCCTCTGGCTTTCTTT.

This clone was seen once. The V call is TRBV27, the J call TRBJ2-3; TRBD2 aligns across 7 bases. This CDR3 is built from 16 residues. V shed 5 bases, J shed 0 bases, and the junction held 8 bases outside the gene matches. Per germline, CDR1 MNHEY and CDR2 SMNVEV (reference sequence). The CDR3 sequence: CASSPFGGTSTDTQYF. The CDR3 DNA is TGTGCCAGCAGTCCCTTCGGGGGGACTAGCACAGATACGCAGTATTTT.

The chain recombines TRBV9 with TRBJ1-5; 8 nucleotides line up with TRBD1. This CDR3 has 15 amino acids. Trimming took 0 bases from V and 4 from J; bases not matched to a gene: 3. Germline CDR1 SGDLS, CDR2 YYNGEE. The CDR3 reads CASSVGTGPNQPQHF. Written as DNA, the CDR3 is TGTGCCAGCAGCGTAGGGACAGGGCCTAATCAGCCCCAGCATTTT.

The chain is built from TRBV3-1 (or the pseudogene TRBV3-2) and TRBJ1-2; no clear D. This CDR3 comprises 15 residues. V was trimmed by 4 bases and J by 2 bases, leaving 14 bases between them. Per the germline V gene, CDR1 is LGHDT and CDR2 is YNNKEL (reference sequence). The CDR3 nucleotides are TGTGCCAGCAGCCTCAACAGCTTTATGAACTATGGCTACACCTTC. Translated, it gives CASSLNSFMNYGYTF.